This paragraph reports one T cell receptor beta chain. This specimen comes from a study of blood T cell repertoires in COVID-19. The overall study: Sites in the United States, Italy and Spain provided acute and convalescent COVID-19 samples. T cells, B-cell-depleted T cells, or PBMCs supplied cDNA or gDNA.

The V gene end was trimmed by 3 bases and the J gene end by 5 bases; junction bases not matched to a gene: 4. The CDR3 totals 13 residues. The authors' processing: The authors estimated nucleated cell counts from reference gene primer amplification. TCRdb's table, derived via immunoSEQ multiplex PCR, lists solely in-frame clones and lacks some. V and J calls and clone size are those listed in that table; D and trimming were worked out from the DNA. The repertoire holds about 98,000 clones, approximately 90% seen once, with about 4.2% in the top ten. Sequenced: peripheral blood. The V and J genes are TRBV12-3 or TRBV12-4 and TRBJ2-7; 7 bases map to TRBD1. The clonotype was recovered from a man in his 70s with acute or convalescent COVID-19. CDR3 sequence reads: CASSLADRDEQYV. For the CDR3, the DNA is TGTGCCAGCAGTTTGGCAGACAGGGACGAGCAGTACGTC.